The sequence of this T cell receptor (beta chain) was determined in a study of blood T cell repertoires in COVID-19. Study at large: Sites across the United States, Italy and Spain contributed samples from acute and convalescent COVID-19. From T cells, B-cell-depleted T cells, or PBMCs came the material, which was cDNA or gDNA.

In the authors' methods: Estimation of nucleated cell counts relied on the amplification of reference gene primers. Sequencing was performed with immunoSEQ multiplex PCR; in TCRdb, only in-frame clones are kept and a portion is missing. From that table come the V and J calls and clone size; the DNA was used to work out D and trimming. The table shows 200,000 to 250,000 clones, with roughly 83% occurring only once. This clone has only one observation. V lost 6 bases, J lost 4 bases, and 15 bases lay in between. Germline V gene data show CDR1 as MDHEN and CDR2 as SYDVKM. The CDR3 has 14 residues. The chain is built from TRBV28 and TRBJ1-2; D is possibly TRBD1 (6 bases). This TCR was sampled from a woman in her fifties or sixties with acute or convalescent COVID-19. The sequencing input was peripheral blood. In DNA, the CDR3 is TGTGCCAGCAGGTCACAGGGAAATTTCTATGGCTACACCTTC. Protein product: CASRSQGNFYGYTF.